This T cell receptor beta chain was captured by sequencing in a study of cytotoxic CD8 clonotypes in ibrutinib-treated CLL. Whole-study context: After median roughly 68 months, approximately 14 stayed in remission, approximately twelve progressed; responses around 24 partial, 2 complete. Mean values per sample were 250,000 to 300,000 productive templates and 94,082 productive rearrangements.

Profiling relied on immunoSEQ multiplex PCR, and the TCRdb table lists in-frame clones only, not all of them. Of roughly 250,000 clones in the sample, around three quarters were seen once. Concerning this clone: What it binds is not known.

Study results and caveats: Clonality increased at ibrutinib response, then returned toward baseline at progression. Treatment saw public clonotypes, which were uncommon, either contract or stay stable.

Deletions cut 4 bases from V and 8 bases from J, with 17 bases between. Germline lookup yields CDR1 GTSNPN and CDR2 SVGIG (reference sequence). The CDR3 has 13 residues. The source of this sequence is a human donor with chronic lymphocytic leukemia. The sequences come from PBMCs, collected after 24 months of ibrutinib treatment. The chain carries TRBV30 and TRBJ1-2, with D possibly being TRBD1 (6 bases). For the CDR3, the DNA is TGTGCCTGGACTGGGGGGCATGCACGCGGCTACACCTTC. It translates to CAWTGGHARGYTF.